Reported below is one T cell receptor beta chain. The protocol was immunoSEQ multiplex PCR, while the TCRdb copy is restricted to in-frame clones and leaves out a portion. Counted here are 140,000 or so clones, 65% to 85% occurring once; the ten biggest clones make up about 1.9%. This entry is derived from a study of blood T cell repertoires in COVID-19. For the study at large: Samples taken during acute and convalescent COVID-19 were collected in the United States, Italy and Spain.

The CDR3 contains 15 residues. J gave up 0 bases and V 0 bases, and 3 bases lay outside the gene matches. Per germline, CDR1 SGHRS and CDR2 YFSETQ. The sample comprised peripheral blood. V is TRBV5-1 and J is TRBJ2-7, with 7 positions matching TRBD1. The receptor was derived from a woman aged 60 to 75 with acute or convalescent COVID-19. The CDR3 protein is CASSLVGQSSYEQYF. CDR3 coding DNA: TGCGCCAGCAGCTTGGTGGGACAGAGCTCCTACGAGCAGTACTTC.